A selection of T cell receptor beta chains follows, all from one sample in a study of cytomegalovirus exposure and HLA in healthy donors. Repertoires were generated with immunoSEQ multiplex PCR, while TCRdb's copy carries only in-frame clones and drops some. This table holds approximately 240,000 clones, about three quarters found once. Material: PBMCs. Source of these receptors: a woman in her sixties or seventies in good health and CMV-seropositive. Both conserved end residues are part of each CDR3. Each record gives: clone size, CDR3 length, D gene, V gene, J gene, CDR3 protein, CDR3 DNA. The D gene is left open where the match is weak. Only some rows state a clone size, as once, few, many or a class for expanded clones.

abundance: .; len: 17; d_gene: TRBD2; v_gene: TRBV28; j_gene: TRBJ2-3; CDR3aa: CASSEVSGGAGGDTQYF; CDR3nt: TGTGCCAGCAGTGAAGTAAGCGGGGGGGCCGGTGGAGATACGCAGTATTTT
abundance: .; len: 18; d_gene: .; v_gene: TRBV4-3; j_gene: TRBJ2-5; CDR3aa: CASSQGYGRGGRQETQYF; CDR3nt: TGCGCCAGCAGCCAAGGCTACGGTCGGGGAGGTCGGCAGGAGACCCAGTACTTC
abundance: .; len: 16; d_gene: .; v_gene: TRBV6-1; j_gene: TRBJ2-7; CDR3aa: CASSEAGAFSSYEQYF; CDR3nt: TGTGCCAGCAGTGAAGCGGGGGCCTTCAGCTCCTACGAGCAGTACTTC
abundance: .; len: 16; d_gene: .; v_gene: TRBV4-2; j_gene: TRBJ2-7; CDR3aa: CASSQVTAAGAYEQYF; CDR3nt: TGTGCCAGCAGCCAAGTAACCGCGGCCGGTGCGTACGAGCAGTACTTC
abundance: .; len: 15; d_gene: .; v_gene: TRBV6-5; j_gene: TRBJ2-1; CDR3aa: CASSPVSSSYNEQFF; CDR3nt: TGTGCCAGCAGTCCTGTTAGCAGCTCCTACAATGAGCAGTTCTTC
abundance: .; len: 13; d_gene: .; v_gene: TRBV2; j_gene: TRBJ2-2; CDR3aa: CASRDTNTGELFF; CDR3nt: TGTGCCAGCAGAGACACTAACACCGGGGAGCTGTTTTTT
abundance: .; len: 18; d_gene: TRBD2; v_gene: TRBV7-9; j_gene: TRBJ2-3; CDR3aa: CASSLFGTSGGLRDTQYF; CDR3nt: TGTGCCAGCAGCTTATTCGGGACTAGCGGGGGCCTCAGGGATACGCAGTATTTT
abundance: .; len: 14; d_gene: TRBD1; v_gene: TRBV5-1; j_gene: TRBJ2-7; CDR3aa: CASSPTGGSYEQYF; CDR3nt: TGCGCCAGCAGCCCGACAGGGGGGTCCTACGAGCAGTACTTC
abundance: .; len: 14; d_gene: .; v_gene: TRBV2; j_gene: TRBJ2-2; CDR3aa: CASTSTRGSGELFF; CDR3nt: TGTGCCAGCACTTCGACCCGCGGGTCCGGGGAGTTGTTTTTT
abundance: .; len: 13; d_gene: .; v_gene: TRBV25-1; j_gene: TRBJ1-3; CDR3aa: CASSEWGGNTIYF; CDR3nt: TGTGCCAGCAGTGAATGGGGGGGCAACACCATATATTTT
abundance: .; len: 15; d_gene: .; v_gene: TRBV6-1; j_gene: TRBJ1-5; CDR3aa: CASSDPGSSNQPQHF; CDR3nt: TGTGCCAGCAGTGACCCAGGGTCTAGCAATCAGCCCCAGCATTTT
abundance: few; len: 19; d_gene: TRBD2; v_gene: TRBV5-1; j_gene: TRBJ2-5; CDR3aa: CASSERLGLAGGFQETQYF; CDR3nt: TGCGCCAGCAGCGAAAGGCTAGGACTAGCGGGAGGGTTCCAAGAGACCCAGTACTTC
abundance: .; len: 14; d_gene: .; v_gene: TRBV7-2; j_gene: TRBJ2-7; CDR3aa: CASSFPGFPSEQYF; CDR3nt: TGTGCCAGCAGCTTTCCGGGGTTTCCCTCCGAGCAGTACTTC
abundance: .; len: 14; d_gene: TRBD1; v_gene: TRBV9; j_gene: TRBJ1-6; CDR3aa: CASMGTANNSPLHF; CDR3nt: TGTGCCAGCATGGGGACAGCCAATAATTCACCCCTCCACTTT
abundance: .; len: 16; d_gene: .; v_gene: TRBV21-1; j_gene: TRBJ2-3; CDR3aa: CASSTGDIPSTDTQYF; CDR3nt: TGTGCCAGCAGCACCGGTGACATTCCTAGCACAGATACGCAGTATTTT
abundance: .; len: 12; d_gene: TRBD1; v_gene: TRBV6-5; j_gene: TRBJ1-1; CDR3aa: CASSSWTGTAFF; CDR3nt: TGTGCCAGCAGTTCCTGGACAGGGACAGCTTTCTTT
abundance: .; len: 15; d_gene: TRBD1; v_gene: TRBV5-4; j_gene: TRBJ1-1; CDR3aa: CASSFGQAPGTEAFF; CDR3nt: TGTGCCAGCAGCTTCGGACAGGCCCCAGGAACTGAAGCTTTCTTT
abundance: .; len: 14; d_gene: .; v_gene: TRBV30; j_gene: TRBJ1-6; CDR3aa: CAWSGAGGNSPLHF; CDR3nt: TGTGCCTGGAGTGGGGCTGGGGGCAATTCACCCCTCCACTTT
abundance: .; len: 16; d_gene: .; v_gene: TRBV5-1; j_gene: TRBJ1-2; CDR3aa: CASSLGPPKTPYGYTF; CDR3nt: TGCGCCAGCAGCTTGGGCCCGCCGAAGACACCCTATGGCTACACCTTC
abundance: few; len: 15; d_gene: TRBD2; v_gene: TRBV5-1; j_gene: TRBJ2-1; CDR3aa: CASSPGTSGDNEQFF; CDR3nt: TGCGCCAGCAGCCCCGGGACTAGCGGGGACAATGAGCAGTTCTTC
abundance: .; len: 16; d_gene: TRBD1; v_gene: TRBV7-9; j_gene: TRBJ2-1; CDR3aa: CASSYPGQGGYNEQFF; CDR3nt: TGTGCCAGCAGCTACCCGGGACAGGGGGGCTACAATGAGCAGTTCTTC
abundance: .; len: 13; d_gene: .; v_gene: TRBV2; j_gene: TRBJ1-5; CDR3aa: CASNRGSNQPQHF; CDR3nt: TGTGCCAGCAATCGCGGTAGCAATCAGCCCCAGCATTTT